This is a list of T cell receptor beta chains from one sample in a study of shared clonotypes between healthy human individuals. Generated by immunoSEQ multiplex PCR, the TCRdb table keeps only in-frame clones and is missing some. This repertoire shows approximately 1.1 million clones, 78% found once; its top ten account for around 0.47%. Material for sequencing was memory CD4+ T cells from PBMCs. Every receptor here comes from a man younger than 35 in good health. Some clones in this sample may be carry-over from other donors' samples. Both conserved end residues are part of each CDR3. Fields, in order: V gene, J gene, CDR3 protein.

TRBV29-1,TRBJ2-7,CSVESPGQGTYEQYF
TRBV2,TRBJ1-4,CASWQNEKLFF
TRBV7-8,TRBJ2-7,CASSFRDKAYEQYF
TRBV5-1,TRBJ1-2,CASSAGQGTRGYTF
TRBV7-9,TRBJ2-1,CASSLVGGYSSYNEQFF
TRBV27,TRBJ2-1,CASSFRTSGVYNEQFF
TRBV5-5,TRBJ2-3,CASSLGQTLGTDTQYF
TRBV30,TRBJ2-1,CAWSVSGNEQFF
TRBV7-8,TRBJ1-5,CASSRSNQPQHF
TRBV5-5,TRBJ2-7,CASSRRTGSDEQYF
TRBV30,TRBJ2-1,CAWSVYGGAASYNEQFF
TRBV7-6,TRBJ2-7,CASSRRTGSSYEQYF
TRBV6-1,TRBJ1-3,CASREPLGNTIYF
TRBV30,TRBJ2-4,CAWSVGTLAKNIQYF
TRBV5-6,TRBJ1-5,CASSYFRGQGNQPQHF
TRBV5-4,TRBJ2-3,CASSLWSSGTDTQYF
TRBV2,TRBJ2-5,CASKRGETQYF
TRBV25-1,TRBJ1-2,CASSPRHSPNYGYTF